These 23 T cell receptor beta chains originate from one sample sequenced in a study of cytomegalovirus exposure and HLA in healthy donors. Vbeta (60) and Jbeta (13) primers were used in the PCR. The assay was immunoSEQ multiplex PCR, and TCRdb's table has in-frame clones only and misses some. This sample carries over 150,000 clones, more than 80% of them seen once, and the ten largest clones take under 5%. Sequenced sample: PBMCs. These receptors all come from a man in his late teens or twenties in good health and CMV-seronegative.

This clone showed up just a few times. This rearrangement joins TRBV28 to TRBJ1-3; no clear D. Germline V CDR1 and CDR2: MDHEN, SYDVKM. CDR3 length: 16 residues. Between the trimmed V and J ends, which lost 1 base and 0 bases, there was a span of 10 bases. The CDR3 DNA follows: TGTGCCAGCAGTTTATTGGTCTGGAGCTCTGGAAACACCATATATTTT. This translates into CASSLLVWSSGNTIYF.

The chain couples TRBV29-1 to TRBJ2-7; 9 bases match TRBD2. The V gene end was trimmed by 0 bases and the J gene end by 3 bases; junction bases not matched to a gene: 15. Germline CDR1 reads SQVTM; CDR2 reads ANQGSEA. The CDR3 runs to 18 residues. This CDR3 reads CSVEDRSEASGISYEQYF. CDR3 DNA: TGCAGCGTTGAAGATCGGTCCGAAGCTAGCGGGATAAGCTACGAGCAGTACTTC.

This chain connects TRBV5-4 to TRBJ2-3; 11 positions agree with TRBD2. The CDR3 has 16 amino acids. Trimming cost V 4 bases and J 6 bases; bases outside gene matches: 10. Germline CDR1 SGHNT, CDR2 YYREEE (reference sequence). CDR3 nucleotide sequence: TGTGCCAGCAGCCCCAGGGTAGCGGGGGGGCCGGATACGCAGTATTTT. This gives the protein CASSPRVAGGPDTQYF.

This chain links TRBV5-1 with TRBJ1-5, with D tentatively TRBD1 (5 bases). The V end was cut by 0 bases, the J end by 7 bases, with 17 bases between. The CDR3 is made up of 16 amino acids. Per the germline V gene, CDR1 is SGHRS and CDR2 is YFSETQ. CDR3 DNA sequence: TGCGCCAGCAGCTTGGGGGGGAGGAGCAGCGACCAGCCCCAGCATTTT. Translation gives CASSLGGRSSDQPQHF.

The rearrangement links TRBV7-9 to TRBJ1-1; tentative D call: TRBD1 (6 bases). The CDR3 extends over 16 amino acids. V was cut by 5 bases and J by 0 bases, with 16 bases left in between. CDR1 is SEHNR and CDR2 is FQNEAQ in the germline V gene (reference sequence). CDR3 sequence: CASSNTGRGMNTEAFF. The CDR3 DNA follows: TGTGCCAGCAGCAACACAGGGAGAGGAATGAACACTGAAGCTTTCTTT.

CDR3 region: CASSEYGTGYGYTF. The CDR3 DNA is TGTGCCAGCAGTGAATACGGGACAGGCTATGGCTACACCTTC. V usage is TRBV6-5 and J usage is TRBJ1-2, with 8 bases lining up with TRBD1. With V trimmed by 5 bases and J by 4 bases, 6 bases remained unmatched. Germline values: CDR1 MNHEY, CDR2 SVGAGI. The CDR3 length is 14 residues.

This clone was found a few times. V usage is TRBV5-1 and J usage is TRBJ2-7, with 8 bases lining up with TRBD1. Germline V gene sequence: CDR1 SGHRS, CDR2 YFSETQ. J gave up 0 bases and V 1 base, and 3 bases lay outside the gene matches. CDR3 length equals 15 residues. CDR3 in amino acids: CASSLLGTGSYEQYF. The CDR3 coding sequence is TGCGCCAGCAGCTTGCTGGGGACAGGCTCCTACGAGCAGTACTTC.

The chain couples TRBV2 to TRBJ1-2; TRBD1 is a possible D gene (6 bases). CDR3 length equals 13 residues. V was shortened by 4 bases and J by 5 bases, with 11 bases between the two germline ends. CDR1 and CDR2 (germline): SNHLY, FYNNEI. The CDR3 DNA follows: TGTGCCAGCAGTGGGCAGGGGAAATATGGCTACACCTTC. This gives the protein CASSGQGKYGYTF. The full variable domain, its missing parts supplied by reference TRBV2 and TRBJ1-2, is EPEVTQTPSHQVTQMGQEVILRCVPISNHLYFYWYRQILGQKVEFLVSFYNNEISEKSEIFDDQFSVERPDGSNFTLKIRSTKLEDSAMYFCASSGQGKYGYTFGSGTRLTVV.

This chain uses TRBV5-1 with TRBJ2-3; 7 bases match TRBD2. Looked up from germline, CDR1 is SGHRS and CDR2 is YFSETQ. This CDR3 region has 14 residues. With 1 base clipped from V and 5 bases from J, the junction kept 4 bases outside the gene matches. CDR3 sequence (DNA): TGCGCCAGCAGCTTGCTAGCGGACCAAGATACGCAGTATTTT. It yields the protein CASSLLADQDTQYF.

CDR3 amino acids: CASSVADYTEAFF. CDR3 coding DNA: TGTGCCAGCAGCGTAGCGGACTACACTGAAGCTTTCTTT. V gene TRBV9 combines with J gene TRBJ1-1; unclear D gene. V lost 0 bases and J 3 bases, leaving 6 bases between the germline ends. The germline V gene has CDR1 SGDLS and CDR2 YYNGEE. The CDR3 is made up of 13 amino acids. Full variable domain (rest looked up from reference TRBV9 and TRBJ1-1): DSGVTQTPKHLITATGQRVTLRCSPRSGDLSVYWYQQSLDQGLQFLIQYYNGEERAKGNILERFSAQQFPDLHSELNLSSLELGDSALYFCASSVADYTEAFFGQGTRLTVV.

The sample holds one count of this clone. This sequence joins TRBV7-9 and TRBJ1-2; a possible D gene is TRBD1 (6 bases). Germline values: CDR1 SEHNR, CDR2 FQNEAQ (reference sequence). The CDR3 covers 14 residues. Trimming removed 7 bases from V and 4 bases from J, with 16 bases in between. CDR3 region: CASKSPRGGYGYTF. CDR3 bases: TGTGCCAGCAAGTCACCCAGGGGCGGCTATGGCTACACCTTC.

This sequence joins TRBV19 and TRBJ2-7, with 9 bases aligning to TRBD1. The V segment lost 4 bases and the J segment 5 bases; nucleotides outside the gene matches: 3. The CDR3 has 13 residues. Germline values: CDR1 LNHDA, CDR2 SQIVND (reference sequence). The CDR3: CASSNRGLDEQYF. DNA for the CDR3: TGTGCCAGTAGTAACAGGGGGCTGGACGAGCAGTACTTC.

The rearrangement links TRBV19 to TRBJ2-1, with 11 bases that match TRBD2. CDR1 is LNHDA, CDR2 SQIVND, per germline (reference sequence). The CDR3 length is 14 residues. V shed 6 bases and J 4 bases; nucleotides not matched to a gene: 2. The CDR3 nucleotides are TGTGCCAGTAGGGGACTAGCGGAATACAATGAGCAGTTCTTC. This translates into CASRGLAEYNEQFF.

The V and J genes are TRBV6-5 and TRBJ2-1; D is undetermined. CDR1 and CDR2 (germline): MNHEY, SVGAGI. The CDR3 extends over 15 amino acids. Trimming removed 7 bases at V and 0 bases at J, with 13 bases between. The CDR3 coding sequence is TGTGCCAGCAACCCACTAAGGAGCTCCTACAATGAGCAGTTCTTC. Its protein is CASNPLRSSYNEQFF.

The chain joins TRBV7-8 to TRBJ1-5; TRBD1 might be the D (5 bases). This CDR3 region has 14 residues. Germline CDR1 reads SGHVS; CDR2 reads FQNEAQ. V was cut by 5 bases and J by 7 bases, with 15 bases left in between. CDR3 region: CASSLVFRVQPQHF. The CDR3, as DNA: TGTGCCAGCAGCCTCGTATTCAGGGTACAGCCCCAGCATTTT.

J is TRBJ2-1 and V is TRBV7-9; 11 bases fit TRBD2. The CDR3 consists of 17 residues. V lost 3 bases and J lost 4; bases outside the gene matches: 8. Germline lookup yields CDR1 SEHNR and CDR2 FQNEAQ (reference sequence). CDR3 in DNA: TGTGCCAGCAGCTTCCTATCTGCTAGCGGGAGGTACAATGAGCAGTTCTTC. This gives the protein CASSFLSASGRYNEQFF.

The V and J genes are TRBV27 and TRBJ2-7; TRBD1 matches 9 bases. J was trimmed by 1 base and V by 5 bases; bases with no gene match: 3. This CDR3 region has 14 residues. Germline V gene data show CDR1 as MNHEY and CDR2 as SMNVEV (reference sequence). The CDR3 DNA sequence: TGTGCCAGCAGTAAGGGACAGGGTTCCTACGAGCAGTACTTC. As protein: CASSKGQGSYEQYF.

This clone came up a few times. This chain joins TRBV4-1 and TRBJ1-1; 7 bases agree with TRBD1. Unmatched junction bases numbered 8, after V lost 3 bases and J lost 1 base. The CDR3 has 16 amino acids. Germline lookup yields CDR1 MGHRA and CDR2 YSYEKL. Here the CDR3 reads CASSQYPGTANTEAFF. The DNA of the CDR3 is TGCGCCAGCAGCCAGTATCCGGGGACAGCGAACACTGAAGCTTTCTTT.

The CDR3 DNA sequence: TGCGCCAGCAGCCAAGAAGAGGATCAGCCCCAGCATTTT. The encoded protein is CASSQEEDQPQHF. J is TRBJ1-5 and V is TRBV4-1, with D unresolved. From germline, CDR1 is MGHRA and CDR2 YSYEKL. The CDR3 loop spans 13 amino acids. Trimming pared 0 bases from V and 5 bases from J, leaving 5 bases between.

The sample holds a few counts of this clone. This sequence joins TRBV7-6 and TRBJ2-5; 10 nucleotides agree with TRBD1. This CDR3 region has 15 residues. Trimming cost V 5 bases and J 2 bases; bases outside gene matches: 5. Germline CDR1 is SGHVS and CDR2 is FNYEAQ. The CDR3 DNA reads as TGTGCCAGCAGCGGACGGGACAGGGGTCAAGAGACCCAGTACTTC. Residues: CASSGRDRGQETQYF.

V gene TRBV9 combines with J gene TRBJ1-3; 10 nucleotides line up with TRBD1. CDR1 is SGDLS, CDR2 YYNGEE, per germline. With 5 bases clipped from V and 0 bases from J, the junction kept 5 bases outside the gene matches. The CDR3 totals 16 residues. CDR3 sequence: CASRPGQGSSGNTIYF. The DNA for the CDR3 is TGTGCCAGCAGACCGGGACAGGGGAGCTCTGGAAACACCATATATTTT.

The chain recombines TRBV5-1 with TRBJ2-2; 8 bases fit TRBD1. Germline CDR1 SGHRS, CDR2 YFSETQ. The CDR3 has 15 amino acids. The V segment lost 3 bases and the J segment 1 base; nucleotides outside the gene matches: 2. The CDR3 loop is CASSSGQVNTGELFF. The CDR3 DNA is TGCGCCAGCAGCTCGGGACAGGTGAACACCGGGGAGCTGTTTTTT.

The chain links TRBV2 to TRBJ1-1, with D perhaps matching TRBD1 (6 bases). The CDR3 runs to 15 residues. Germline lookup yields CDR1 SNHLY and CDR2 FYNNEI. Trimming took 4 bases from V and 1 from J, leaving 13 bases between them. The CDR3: CASSAGVTENTEAFF. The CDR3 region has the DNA TGTGCCAGCAGTGCAGGGGTGACAGAGAACACTGAAGCTTTCTTT.